The 27 T cell receptor beta chains reported below all come from one sample, sequenced in a study of blood T cell repertoires in COVID-19. Clones were sequenced by immunoSEQ multiplex PCR, and TCRdb holds only the in-frame ones, with some missing. This sample has 350,000 or so clones, with about 91% found just once. Specimen: peripheral blood. These receptor sequences come from a woman aged 25-40 years with COVID-19, enrolled during active disease.

The chain recombines TRBV7-3 with TRBJ2-2; 7 bases are a match to TRBD2. V shed 5 bases, J shed 0 bases, and the junction held 9 bases outside the gene matches. The germline CDR1 and CDR2 sequences are SGHTA and FQGTGA. This CDR3 is 17 amino acids long. The CDR3 sequence is CASSPQPGGANTGELFF. CDR3 DNA: TGTGCCAGCAGCCCCCAGCCGGGGGGAGCGAACACCGGGGAGCTGTTTTTT.

V and J are TRBV24-1 and TRBJ2-5; 11 nucleotides align to TRBD2. The CDR3 extends over 15 amino acids. V gave up 7 bases and J gave up 5 bases; unmatched junction bases: 8. Germline V gene lookup returns CDR1 KGHDR and CDR2 SFDVKD. For the CDR3, the DNA is TGTGCCACCAGAAGTAGCGGGGGGGCAGGGGAGACCCAGTACTTC. This encodes CATRSSGGAGETQYF.

This clone was counted a few times. V usage is TRBV5-4 and J usage is TRBJ1-2, with D possibly being TRBD1 (5 bases). The CDR3 length is 15 residues. V dropped 4 bases and J dropped 4 bases, with 17 bases sitting between them. The germline V gene encodes CDR1 SGHNT and CDR2 YYREEE (reference sequence). CDR3: CASSPPGSSTYGYTF. The CDR3 nucleotides read TGTGCCAGCAGCCCCCCAGGGTCCTCAACCTATGGCTACACCTTC. Full variable domain (missing parts from reference TRBV5-4 and TRBJ1-2): ETGVTQSPTHLIKTRGQQVTLRCSSQSGHNTVSWYQQALGQGPQFIFQYYREEENGRGNFPPRFSGLQFPNYSSELNVNALELDDSALYLCASSPPGSSTYGYTFGSGTRLTVV.

The rearrangement links TRBV19 to TRBJ1-5; TRBD1 matches at 11 bases. The V and J ends lost 6 bases and 4 bases, in that order; junction bases with no gene match: 14. This CDR3 spans 18 amino acids. Germline V gives CDR1 LNHDA, CDR2 SQIVND (reference sequence). The DNA of the CDR3 is TGTGCCAGTAGAGTACTGGTCAGGGACAGGGGGGGGAATCAGCCCCAGCATTTT. This translates into CASRVLVRDRGGNQPQHF.

This chain connects TRBV7-2 to TRBJ1-2, with 12 bases identical to TRBD1. The CDR3 consists of 14 residues. The J segment lost 8 bases and the V segment lost 3 bases, leaving 4 bases of the junction unmatched. Per germline, CDR1 SGHTA and CDR2 FQGNSA. The CDR3 region has the DNA TGTGCCAGCAGCTTGGGACAGGGGGCGAGGGGCTACACCTTC. It encodes CASSLGQGARGYTF. Full variable domain (missing parts from reference TRBV7-2 and TRBJ1-2): GAGVSQSPSNKVTEKGKDVELRCDPISGHTALYWYRQSLGQGLEFLIYFQGNSAPDKSGLPSDRFSAERTGGSVSTLTIQRTQQEDSAVYLCASSLGQGARGYTFGSGTRLTVV.

This sequence joins TRBV11-3 and TRBJ2-2; tentatively, D is TRBD1 (6 bases). The CDR3 extends over 17 amino acids. V lost 5 bases, J lost 4 bases, and 20 bases lay in between. The germline V gene encodes CDR1 SGHNT and CDR2 YENEEA. The CDR3: CASSPHRGRGGTGELFF. The CDR3 nucleotides read TGTGCCAGCAGCCCCCACCGGGGCCGAGGGGGCACCGGGGAGCTGTTTTTT. The whole variable domain, filled in from reference TRBV11-3 and TRBJ2-2, reads EAGVVQSPRYKIIEKKQPVAFWCNPISGHNTLYWYLQNLGQGPELLIRYENEEAVDDSQLPKDRFSAERLKGVDSTLKIQPAELGDSAVYLCASSPHRGRGGTGELFFGEGSRLTVL.

The gene calls are TRBV25-1 and TRBJ1-1; 7 bases fit TRBD1. V trimming: 2 bases; J trimming: 6 bases; junction bases outside the gene matches: 6. CDR1 and CDR2 (germline): MGHDK, SYGVNS. This CDR3 comprises 14 residues. The CDR3 bases are TGTGCCAGCAGTGAAGCCAACAGGGGTGCTGAAGCTTTCTTT. Protein sequence: CASSEANRGAEAFF.

The chain carries TRBV19 and TRBJ1-6, with TRBD1 identical over 7 bases. V lost 5 bases, J lost 7 bases, and 8 bases stayed unmatched. The CDR3 length is 15 residues. Germline V CDR1 and CDR2: LNHDA, SQIVND (reference sequence). CDR3 nucleotides: TGTGCCAGTAGTGTTCAACAGGGGATCAATTCACCCCTCCACTTT. This sequence encodes CASSVQQGINSPLHF.

The chain combines TRBV5-6 with TRBJ1-5; possibly TRBD1 for D (5 bases). The CDR3 is 17 amino acids. Per the germline V gene, CDR1 is SGHDT and CDR2 is YYEEEE. Trimming stripped 0 bases from V and 2 bases from J, with 15 bases between. CDR3 sequence (DNA): TGTGCCAGCAGCTTGGCCGGGGGAGTTTGGGGCAATCAGCCCCAGCATTTT. Encoded protein: CASSLAGGVWGNQPQHF.

The chain combines TRBV7-9 with TRBJ2-5, with TRBD1 matching 7 bases. The CDR3 has 14 amino acids. The V gene end was trimmed by 5 bases and the J gene end by 4 bases; junction bases not matched to a gene: 7. Germline lookup yields CDR1 SEHNR and CDR2 FQNEAQ (reference sequence). For the CDR3, the DNA is TGTGCCAGCAGCCACCGGGACAGACCAGAGACCCAGTACTTC. It is translated as CASSHRDRPETQYF.

V is TRBV4-1 and J is TRBJ2-3; 9 bases match TRBD2. Trimming removed 0 bases from V and 5 bases from J; junction bases left unmatched: 9. In germline, CDR1 is MGHRA, CDR2 YSYEKL. CDR3 size: 17 residues. The CDR3 loop reads CASSQDGMAGGRDTQYF. The CDR3 bases are TGCGCCAGCAGCCAAGATGGGATGGCGGGGGGGAGAGATACGCAGTATTTT.

This clone appeared a single time. This chain joins TRBV7-2 and TRBJ2-1; D not resolved. Germline CDR1 reads SGHTA; CDR2 reads FQGNSA. Trimming pared 2 bases from V and 9 bases from J, leaving 11 bases between. The CDR3 loop spans 13 amino acids. The CDR3 nucleotides are TGTGCCAGCAGCTTATTCCCCTTGAGTGAGCAGTTCTTC. Residues: CASSLFPLSEQFF.

The chain employs TRBV11-3 and TRBJ2-1, with 10 bases aligning to TRBD2. The CDR3 is 16 amino acids. CDR1 is SGHNT and CDR2 is YENEEA in the germline V gene. Losses at the gene ends were 1 base for V and 5 bases for J; bases not matched to a gene: 5. Here the CDR3 reads CASSLVAGGRNNEQFF. CDR3 in DNA: TGTGCCAGCAGCTTAGTAGCGGGGGGCCGTAACAATGAGCAGTTCTTC.

CDR3 loop: CASSPAAVRVNEQYF. In DNA form, the CDR3 reads TGTGCCAGCTCACCGGCGGCCGTCAGGGTAAACGAGCAGTACTTC. The chain uses TRBV18 and TRBJ2-7, with D tentatively TRBD1 (5 bases). Looked up from germline, CDR1 is KGHSH and CDR2 is LQKENI. Trimming removed 3 bases at V and 5 bases at J, with 17 bases between. The CDR3 extends over 15 amino acids.

This chain uses TRBV12-5 with TRBJ1-2; no reliable D call. Trimming took off 0 bases at V and 1 base at J, with 15 bases between the two ends. This CDR3 has 17 amino acids. CDR1 LGHNT and CDR2 FRNRAP come from the germline V gene. CDR3 nucleotide sequence: TGTGCTAGTGGTTTGGTTGCGGGGAGGAACTTTAACTATGGCTACACCTTC. Residues: CASGLVAGRNFNYGYTF.

V and J are TRBV5-1 and TRBJ2-1; 10 nucleotides agree with TRBD2. CDR3 length: 15 residues. CDR1 and CDR2 (germline): SGHRS, YFSETQ. Trimming removed 4 bases from V and 9 bases from J; junction bases left unmatched: 10. CDR3 loop: CASSPSGGGLGEQFF. CDR3 DNA: TGCGCCAGCAGCCCCAGCGGGGGGGGTCTAGGTGAGCAGTTCTTC.

The chain carries TRBV6-2 or TRBV6-3 and TRBJ1-5, with 7 bases fitting TRBD1. CDR1 is MNHEY and CDR2 is SVGEGT in the germline V gene. V dropped 5 bases and J dropped 0; count of bases not matched to a gene: 13. The CDR3 is made up of 18 amino acids. Here the CDR3 reads CASSTRTGSFYSNQPQHF. For the CDR3, the DNA is TGTGCCAGCAGTACCCGGACAGGTTCCTTTTATAGCAATCAGCCCCAGCATTTT.

V gene TRBV4-3 combines with J gene TRBJ1-1; D ambiguous. Per the germline V gene, CDR1 is LGHNA and CDR2 is YSLEER. V lost 1 base to trimming and J lost 1 base, with 10 bases between them. The CDR3 sequence is 15 residues long. CDR3: CASSQAVYENTEAFF. The DNA for the CDR3 is TGCGCCAGCAGCCAAGCGGTATACGAGAACACTGAAGCTTTCTTT.

The genes are TRBV11-2 and TRBJ1-2, with a tentative D call TRBD1 (6 bases). V was clipped by 3 bases and J by 3 bases, with 8 bases between them. The germline V gene encodes CDR1 SGHAT and CDR2 FQNNGV. The CDR3 totals 13 residues. The CDR3 DNA reads as TGTGCCAGCAGCTTCCAGGGGCACTATGGCTACACCTTC. Translating it yields CASSFQGHYGYTF.

V and J are TRBV5-6 and TRBJ1-2; D is unresolved. CDR1 and CDR2 (germline): SGHDT, YYEEEE. The CDR3 loop spans 13 amino acids. The V and J ends lost 3 bases and 8 bases respectively, with 14 bases between them. CDR3 DNA: TGTGCCAGCAGCTCGGGATCGGGGAGGGGCTACACCTTC. Translation: CASSSGSGRGYTF.

This chain joins TRBV5-8 and TRBJ1-6, with D hard to call. Germline values: CDR1 SGHTS, CDR2 YDEGEE. The CDR3 consists of 15 residues. Trimming cost V 0 bases and J 7 bases, with 11 bases left between them. The chain's CDR3 is CASSLARAGNSPLHF. As DNA, the CDR3 is TGTGCCAGCAGCTTGGCCCGGGCGGGGAATTCACCCCTCCACTTT.

The table lists this clone with a count of one. V gene TRBV7-9 combines with J gene TRBJ2-7; D might be TRBD1 (6 bases). Trimming shortened V by 1 base and J by 0 bases, and 10 bases separated the two germline ends. CDR1 is SEHNR and CDR2 is FQNEAQ in the germline V gene (reference sequence). The CDR3 length is 15 residues. CDR3 in DNA: TGTGCCAGCAGCTTAGAGAGAGGGGGCTCCTACGAGCAGTACTTC. This encodes CASSLERGGSYEQYF. The entire variable domain, with the rest obtained from reference TRBV7-9 and TRBJ2-7, is as follows: DTGVSQNPRHKITKRGQNVTFRCDPISEHNRLYWYRQTLGQGPEFLTYFQNEAQLEKSRLLSDRFSAERPKGSFSTLEIQRTEQGDSAMYLCASSLERGGSYEQYFGPGTRLTVT.

The chain combines TRBV13 with TRBJ2-6; the D is unclear. This CDR3 has 15 amino acids. CDR1 and CDR2 from the germline V gene are PRHDT and FYEKMQ (reference sequence). V gave up 3 bases and J gave up 0 bases, with 6 bases separating them. CDR3 nucleotides: TGTGCCAGCAGCTTGGAGTTCTCTGGGGCCAACGTCCTGACTTTC. Its translation is CASSLEFSGANVLTF.

The table lists this clone with a count of one. The chain carries TRBV6-4 and TRBJ2-3, with a possible D match to TRBD1 (7 bases). The CDR3 sequence is 15 residues long. From germline, CDR1 is MRHNA and CDR2 SNTAGT. V was shortened by 3 bases and J by 1 base, with 11 bases between the two germline ends. CDR3 protein: CASSDQGEGTDTQYF. The CDR3, as DNA: TGTGCCAGCAGTGATCAGGGGGAGGGCACAGATACGCAGTATTTT.

This clone was recorded once. This chain links TRBV11-2 with TRBJ1-1; D might be TRBD1 (6 bases). The V end was cut by 4 bases, the J end by 6 bases, with 12 bases between. The CDR3 runs 13 residues. The germline V gene encodes CDR1 SGHAT and CDR2 FQNNGV. CDR3 sequence: CASSSIRGAEAFF. CDR3 sequence (DNA): TGTGCCAGCAGCTCCATCAGGGGAGCTGAAGCTTTCTTT.

The CDR3, as DNA: TGTGCCAGCAGCATAGGGACAGGGGGGTCCTACGAGCAGTACTTC. Protein: CASSIGTGGSYEQYF. The V and J genes are TRBV25-1 and TRBJ2-7; 11 bases are shared with TRBD1. After removal of 6 bases from V and 1 base from J, the junction contained 5 bases not matched to a gene. CDR3 length: 15 amino acids. Per germline, CDR1 MGHDK and CDR2 SYGVNS.

V gene TRBV4-3 combines with J gene TRBJ1-6, with TRBD1 as a possible D gene (5 bases). The CDR3 consists of 13 residues. Germline-derived CDR1 and CDR2 are LGHNA and YSLEER. Trimming stripped 8 bases from V and 10 bases from J, with 15 bases between. In DNA form, the CDR3 reads TGCGCCAGCGGATGGGGGGGGTGGTCACCCCTCCACTTT. Translated: CASGWGGWSPLHF.